The entry below gives a single T cell receptor beta chain sequence along with its context. Its antigen remains unknown. The data were produced by immunoSEQ multiplex PCR, yet TCRdb's version contains in-frame clones alone and is incomplete. The sample yields roughly 26,000 clones, about 88% seen once. The data belong to a study of T cells in localized non-small cell lung cancer. Regarding the study as a whole: As only one tumor region underwent sequencing, heterogeneity remains possible. Uninvolved adjacent lung, not tumor, had the highest T cell clonality. In adjacent lung appeared a median about 57 of the top 100 tumor clones.

With 5 bases clipped from V and 4 bases from J, the junction kept 7 bases outside the gene matches. The CDR3 loop spans 14 amino acids. The germline CDR1 and CDR2 sequences are MNHEY and SVGAGI. The gene calls are TRBV6-5 and TRBJ1-2, with TRBD1 matching 7 bases. The input for sequencing was peripheral blood, taken before any cancer treatment. The clonotype comes from a female donor older than 55 with stage II squamous cell lung carcinoma. CDR3 nucleotide sequence: TGTGCCAGCAGTCCGGGAGACAGGGCCTATGGCTACACCTTC. Its protein product is CASSPGDRAYGYTF.